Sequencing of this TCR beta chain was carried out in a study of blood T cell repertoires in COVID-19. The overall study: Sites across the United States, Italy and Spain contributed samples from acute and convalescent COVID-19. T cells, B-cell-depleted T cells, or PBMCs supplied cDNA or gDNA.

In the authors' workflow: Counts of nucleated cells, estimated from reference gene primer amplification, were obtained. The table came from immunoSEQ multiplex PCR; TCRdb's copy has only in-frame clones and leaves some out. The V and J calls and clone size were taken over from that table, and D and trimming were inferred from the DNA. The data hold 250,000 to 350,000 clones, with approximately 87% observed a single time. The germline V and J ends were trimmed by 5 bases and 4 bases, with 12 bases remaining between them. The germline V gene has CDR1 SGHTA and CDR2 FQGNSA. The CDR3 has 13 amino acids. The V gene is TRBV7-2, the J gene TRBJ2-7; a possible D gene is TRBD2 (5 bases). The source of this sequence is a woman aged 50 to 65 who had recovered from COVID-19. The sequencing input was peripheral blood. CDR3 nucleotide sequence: TGTGCCAGCAGCCCCGAGGGCCGGTACGAGCAGTACTTC. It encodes CASSPEGRYEQYF.